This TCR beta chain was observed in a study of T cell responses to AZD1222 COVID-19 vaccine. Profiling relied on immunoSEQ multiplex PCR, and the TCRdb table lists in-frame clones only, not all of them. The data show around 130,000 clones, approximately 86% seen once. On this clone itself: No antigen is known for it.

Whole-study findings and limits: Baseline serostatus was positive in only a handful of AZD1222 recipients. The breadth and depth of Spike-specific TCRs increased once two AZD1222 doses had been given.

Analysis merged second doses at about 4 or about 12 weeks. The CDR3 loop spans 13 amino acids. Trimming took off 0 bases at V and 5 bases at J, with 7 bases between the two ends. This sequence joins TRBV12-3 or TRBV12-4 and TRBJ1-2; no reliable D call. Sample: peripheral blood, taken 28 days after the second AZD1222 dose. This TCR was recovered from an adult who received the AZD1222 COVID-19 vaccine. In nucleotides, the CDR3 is TGTGCCAGCAGTTTAGCAGTTAGGTATGGCTACACCTTC. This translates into CASSLAVRYGYTF.